This TCR beta chain was recorded in a study of cytomegalovirus exposure and HLA in healthy donors. V lost 8 bases to trimming and J lost 3 bases, with 9 bases between them. The V gene's germline CDR1 is SNHLY and CDR2 FYNNEI. The CDR3 loop spans 12 amino acids. The sample holds a few counts of this clone. The sample contains more than one DNA sequence encoding this CDR3. The repertoire was sequenced with immunoSEQ multiplex PCR; TCRdb's copy has only in-frame clones and lacks some. Altogether approximately 260,000 clones are present, 65% to 90% being singletons, with the ten largest covering roughly 0.99%.

This sequence was found in a young woman in good health and CMV-seronegative. The V gene is TRBV2, the J gene TRBJ2-3; D not certain. The sequenced sample consisted of PBMCs. The CDR3 region has the DNA TGTGCCAGCTCCCCATCAACAGATACGCAGTATTTT. It encodes CASSPSTDTQYF.